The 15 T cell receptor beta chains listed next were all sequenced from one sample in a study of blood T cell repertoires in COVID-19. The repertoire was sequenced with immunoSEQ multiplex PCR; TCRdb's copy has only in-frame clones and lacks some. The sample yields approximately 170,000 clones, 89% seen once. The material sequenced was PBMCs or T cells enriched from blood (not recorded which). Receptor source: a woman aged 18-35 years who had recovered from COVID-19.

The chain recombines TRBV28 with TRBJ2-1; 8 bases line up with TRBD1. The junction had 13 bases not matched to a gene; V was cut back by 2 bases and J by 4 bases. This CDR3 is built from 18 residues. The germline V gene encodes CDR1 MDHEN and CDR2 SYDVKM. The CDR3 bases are TGTGCCAGCAGTTTACCAACTGTCGGGACAGGTACGTACAATGAGCAGTTCTTC. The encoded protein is CASSLPTVGTGTYNEQFF.

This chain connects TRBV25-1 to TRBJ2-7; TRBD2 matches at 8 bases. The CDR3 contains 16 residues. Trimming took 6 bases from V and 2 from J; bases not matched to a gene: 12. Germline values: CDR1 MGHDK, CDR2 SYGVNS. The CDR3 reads CASRPSRTGGAYEQYF. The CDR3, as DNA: TGTGCCAGCAGGCCATCTCGGACGGGAGGGGCCTACGAGCAGTACTTC.

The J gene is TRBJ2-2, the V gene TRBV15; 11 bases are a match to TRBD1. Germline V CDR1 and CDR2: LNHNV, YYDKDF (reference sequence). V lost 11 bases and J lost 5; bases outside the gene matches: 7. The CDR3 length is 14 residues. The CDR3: CAARDRGSTGELFF. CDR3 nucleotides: TGTGCCGCCCGGGACAGGGGGTCAACCGGGGAGCTGTTTTTT.

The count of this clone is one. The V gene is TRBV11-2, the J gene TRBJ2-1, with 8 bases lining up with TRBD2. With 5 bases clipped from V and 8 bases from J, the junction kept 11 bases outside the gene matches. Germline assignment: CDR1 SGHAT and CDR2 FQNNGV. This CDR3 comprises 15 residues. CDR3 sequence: CASSPTGTRGDEQFF. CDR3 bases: TGTGCCAGCAGCCCAACAGGGACTAGGGGGGATGAGCAGTTCTTC.

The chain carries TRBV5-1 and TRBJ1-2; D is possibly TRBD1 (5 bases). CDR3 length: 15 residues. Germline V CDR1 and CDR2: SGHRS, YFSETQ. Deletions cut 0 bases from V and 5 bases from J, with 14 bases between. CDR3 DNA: TGCGCCAGCAGCTTGGCGACAGATCCGGGTTATGGCTACACCTTC. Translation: CASSLATDPGYGYTF.

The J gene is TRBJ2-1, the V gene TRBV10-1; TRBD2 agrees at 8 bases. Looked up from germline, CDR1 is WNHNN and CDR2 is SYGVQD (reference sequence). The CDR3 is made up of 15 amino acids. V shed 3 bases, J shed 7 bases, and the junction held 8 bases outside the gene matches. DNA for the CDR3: TGCGCCAGCAGTGACCCGGGACTAGTGTCTAATGAGCAGTTCTTC. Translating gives CASSDPGLVSNEQFF.

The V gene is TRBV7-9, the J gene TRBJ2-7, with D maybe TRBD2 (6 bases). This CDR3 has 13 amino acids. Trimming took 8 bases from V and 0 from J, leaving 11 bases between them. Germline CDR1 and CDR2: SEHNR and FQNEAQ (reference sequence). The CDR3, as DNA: TGTGCCAGCCTGGGAGGTCGCTCCTACGAGCAGTACTTC. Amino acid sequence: CASLGGRSYEQYF. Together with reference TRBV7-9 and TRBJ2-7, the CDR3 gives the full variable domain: DTGVSQNPRHKITKRGQNVTFRCDPISEHNRLYWYRQTLGQGPEFLTYFQNEAQLEKSRLLSDRFSAERPKGSFSTLEIQRTEQGDSAMYLCASLGGRSYEQYFGPGTRLTVT.

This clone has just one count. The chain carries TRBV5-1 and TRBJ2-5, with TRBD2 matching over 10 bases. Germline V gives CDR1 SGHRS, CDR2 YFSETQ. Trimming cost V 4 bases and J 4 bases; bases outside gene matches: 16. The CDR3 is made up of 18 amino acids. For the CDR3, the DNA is TGCGCCAGCAGCATTTTGACCTCAGCGGGAGGGCCACTAGAGACCCAGTACTTC. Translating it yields CASSILTSAGGPLETQYF. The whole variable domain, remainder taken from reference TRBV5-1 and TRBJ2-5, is KAGVTQTPRYLIKTRGQQVTLSCSPISGHRSVSWYQQTPGQGLQFLFEYFSETQRNKGNFPGRFSGRQFSNSRSEMNVSTLELGDSALYLCASSILTSAGGPLETQYFGPGTRLLVL.

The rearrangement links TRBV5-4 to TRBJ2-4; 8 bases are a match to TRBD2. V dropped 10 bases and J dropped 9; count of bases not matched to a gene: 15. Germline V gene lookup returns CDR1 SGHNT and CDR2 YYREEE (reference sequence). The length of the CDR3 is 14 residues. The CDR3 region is CAYSRTGGPFIQYF. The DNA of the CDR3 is TGTGCCTACAGCAGGACGGGAGGGCCATTCATTCAGTACTTC.

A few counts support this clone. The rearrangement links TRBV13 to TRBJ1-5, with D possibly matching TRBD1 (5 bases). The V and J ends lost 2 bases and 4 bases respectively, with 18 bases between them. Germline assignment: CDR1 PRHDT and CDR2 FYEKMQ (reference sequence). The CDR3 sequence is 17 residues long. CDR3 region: CASSLRQGKYGNQPQHF. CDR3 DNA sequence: TGTGCCAGCAGCTTAAGGCAGGGCAAGTACGGAAATCAGCCCCAGCATTTT.

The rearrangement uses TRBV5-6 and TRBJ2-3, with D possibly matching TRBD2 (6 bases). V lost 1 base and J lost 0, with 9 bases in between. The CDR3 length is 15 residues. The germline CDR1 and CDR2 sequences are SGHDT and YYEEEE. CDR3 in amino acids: CASSLSRGSTDTQYF. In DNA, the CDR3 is TGTGCCAGCAGCTTGAGTCGGGGGAGCACAGATACGCAGTATTTT.

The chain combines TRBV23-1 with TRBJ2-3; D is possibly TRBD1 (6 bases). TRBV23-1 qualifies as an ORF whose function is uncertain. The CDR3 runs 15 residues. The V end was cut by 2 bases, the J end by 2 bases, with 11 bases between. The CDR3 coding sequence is TGCGCCAGCAGTCAAAGGACAGACACCACAGATACGCAGTATTTT. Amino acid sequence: CASSQRTDTTDTQYF.

The CDR3 here is CASKGVSGRSTNEQFF. The CDR3 DNA reads TGTGCCAGTAAAGGAGTCAGCGGGAGGTCGACCAATGAGCAGTTCTTC. The rearrangement uses TRBV19 and TRBJ2-1, with 9 nucleotides matching TRBD2. The ends lost 7 bases at V and 6 bases at J; junction bases unmatched: 13. The CDR3 spans 16 residues. Germline CDR1 reads LNHDA; CDR2 reads SQIVND (reference sequence).

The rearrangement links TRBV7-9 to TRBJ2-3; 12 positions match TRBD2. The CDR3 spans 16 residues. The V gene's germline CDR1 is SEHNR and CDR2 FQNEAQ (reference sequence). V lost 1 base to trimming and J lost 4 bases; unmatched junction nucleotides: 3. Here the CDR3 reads CASSLDPSGRADTQYF. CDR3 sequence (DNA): TGTGCCAGCAGCTTAGATCCTAGCGGGAGGGCAGATACGCAGTATTTT.

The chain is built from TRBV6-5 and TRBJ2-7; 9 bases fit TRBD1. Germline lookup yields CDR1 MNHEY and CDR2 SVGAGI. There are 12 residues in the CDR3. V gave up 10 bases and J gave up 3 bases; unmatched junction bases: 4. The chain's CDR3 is CAIRTGDYEQYF. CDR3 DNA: TGTGCCATCAGGACAGGGGACTACGAGCAGTACTTC.